This T cell receptor beta chain was observed in a study of PD-1 blockade in classical Hodgkin lymphoma. Study observations and caveats: Exclusion covered patients beginning nivolumab under 1 year post-ASCT. Complete responders entered with baseline diversity on par with newly diagnosed patients, the results showed.

Data came from immunoSEQ multiplex PCR; TCRdb stores just in-frame clones and leaves some out. Of some 100,000 clones listed, about nine tenths are singletons. Patients all relapsed after autologous stem cell transplantation, and there was variation in brentuximab vedotin exposure. Of note for this clone: The antigen is undetermined.

With 4 bases removed from V and 2 bases from J, the gap between germline ends came to 4 bases. The V gene's germline CDR1 is SEHNR and CDR2 FQNEAQ (reference sequence). The CDR3 has 12 residues. The chain uses TRBV7-9 and TRBJ2-3; D not resolved. Sequenced material: peripheral blood mononuclear cells (PBMCs), taken at baseline. The receptor was derived from a human donor with classical Hodgkin lymphoma. This chain's CDR3 is CASSSLTDTQYF. DNA for the CDR3: TGTGCCAGCAGCTCCCTCACAGATACGCAGTATTTT. Full variable domain (outside the CDR3, taken from reference TRBV7-9 and TRBJ2-3): DTGVSQNPRHKITKRGQNVTFRCDPISEHNRLYWYRQTLGQGPEFLTYFQNEAQLEKSRLLSDRFSAERPKGSFSTLEIQRTEQGDSAMYLCASSSLTDTQYFGPGTRLTVL.